These 11 T cell receptor beta chains came from one sample sequenced in a study of vaccination and CD4 T cells after COVID-19. The Oncomine TCR Beta short-read assay was what sequenced the DNA obtained from cultured CD4+ T cells. TCRdb recomputed calls from the PCR reads with MiXCR, one row per CDR3 protein. This table has about 6,000 distinct CDR3 sequences, approximately 50% appearing once. Their antigen targets remain unknown. The treatment denotes: approximately nine-day PBMC culture with coronavirus spike peptide pools or control peptides (ViraFEST assay). Those CD4+ T cells from the unexposed donor predate the COVID-19 pandemic (2011-2018). Specimen: CD4+ T cells from blood, cultured in vitro. These receptors came from a human donor in good health.

The chain combines TRBV19 with TRBJ1-2, with 8 bases fitting TRBD1. With V trimmed by 3 bases and J by 5 bases, 11 bases remained unmatched. The CDR3 has 16 amino acids. From germline, CDR1 is LNHDA and CDR2 SQIVND (reference sequence). CDR3 DNA sequence: TGTGCCAGTAGTATTCGTTCCGGGACAGGTCTTTATGGCTACACCTTC. Translation gives CASSIRSGTGLYGYTF.

The rearrangement uses TRBV5-1 and TRBJ2-5; 9 nucleotides line up with TRBD2. Germline V gives CDR1 SGHRS, CDR2 YFSETQ. The CDR3 runs 15 residues. J was trimmed by 5 bases and V by 5 bases; bases with no gene match: 10. CDR3 region: CASRRGQAGGETQYF. In nucleotides, the CDR3 is TGCGCCAGCAGGAGGGGTCAGGCGGGAGGGGAGACCCAGTACTTC.

The chain links TRBV4-1 to TRBJ1-2; D might be TRBD1 (6 bases). CDR1 MGHRA and CDR2 YSYEKL come from the germline V gene. CDR3 size: 14 residues. With 0 bases removed from V and 14 bases from J, the gap between germline ends came to 19 bases. CDR3 sequence reads: CASSQEGGGTTLTF. The CDR3 nucleotides are TGCGCCAGCAGCCAAGAAGGGGGAGGGACAACTTTGACCTTC.

Only a few counts were recorded for this clonotype. This chain joins TRBV6-2 or TRBV6-3 and TRBJ1-2; 8 bases are shared with TRBD1. Trimming cost V 6 bases and J 0 bases; bases outside gene matches: 3. Germline V gives CDR1 MNHEY, CDR2 SVGEGT. The CDR3 runs to 14 residues. CDR3 nucleotides: TGTGCCAGCAGAACAGGGGGAGCTAACTATGGCTACACCTTC. Its translation: CASRTGGANYGYTF.

This chain links TRBV7-2 with TRBJ2-7, with 9 bases lining up with TRBD2. The CDR3 consists of 16 residues. Per germline, CDR1 SGHTA and CDR2 FQGNSA. V was clipped by 1 base and J by 3 bases; unmatched bases: 7. The CDR3 loop reads CASSLGWGLADYEQYF. The CDR3 DNA follows: TGTGCCAGCAGCTTAGGCTGGGGACTAGCAGACTACGAGCAGTACTTC.

The gene calls are TRBV7-2 and TRBJ2-7; TRBD2 is a possible D gene (5 bases). The CDR3 has 15 amino acids. CDR1 SGHTA and CDR2 FQGNSA come from the germline V gene. Trimming removed 1 base from V and 2 bases from J, with 12 bases in between. The CDR3 region is CASSLVGGSTYEQYF. The CDR3 coding sequence is TGTGCCAGCAGCTTAGTCGGCGGGTCAACCTACGAGCAGTACTTC.

This chain uses TRBV15 with TRBJ1-4, with a weak D call TRBD1 (5 bases). Germline CDR1 is LNHNV and CDR2 is YYDKDF (reference sequence). The CDR3 loop spans 15 amino acids. With 0 bases removed from V and 4 bases from J, the gap between germline ends came to 9 bases. CDR3 amino acids: CATSRDGGFNEKLFF. The CDR3 region has the DNA TGTGCCACCAGCAGAGATGGGGGGTTTAATGAAAAACTGTTTTTT. Complete variable domain (other parts from reference TRBV15 and TRBJ1-4): DAMVIQNPRYQVTQFGKPVTLSCSQTLNHNVMYWYQQKSSQAPKLLFHYYDKDFNNEADTPDNFQSRRPNTSFCFLDIRSPGLGDTAMYLCATSRDGGFNEKLFFGSGTQLSVL.

This chain joins TRBV7-9 and TRBJ2-5, with D perhaps TRBD1 or TRBD2 (5 bases each). CDR1 is SEHNR, CDR2 FQNEAQ, per germline (reference sequence). CDR3 length: 16 amino acids. Trimming cost V 1 base and J 3 bases, with 15 bases left between them. CDR3 bases: TGTGCCAGCAGCTTAGTTTCGGGGACCCCAAAAGAGACCCAGTACTTC. It encodes CASSLVSGTPKETQYF.

The chain couples TRBV10-3 to TRBJ1-1, with 9 bases identical to TRBD1. V dropped 10 bases and J dropped 6; count of bases not matched to a gene: 27. Germline CDR1 is ENHRY and CDR2 is SYGVKD. CDR3 length: 19 residues. In DNA form, the CDR3 reads TGTGCCAGCACCCATTGGGGGATCGGGACAGGGCGTTCGAGGGCTGAAGCTTTCTTT. Translation gives CASTHWGIGTGRSRAEAFF.

V and J are TRBV7-9 and TRBJ1-1, with no clear D. The germline CDR1 and CDR2 sequences are SEHNR and FQNEAQ (reference sequence). This CDR3 has 12 amino acids. Trimming removed 6 bases from V and 3 bases from J, with 8 bases in between. The CDR3 DNA follows: TGTGCCAGCAGGGGCCGGGACACTGAAGCTTTCTTT. It encodes CASRGRDTEAFF.

The chain employs TRBV28 and TRBJ1-5; D uncertain. V lost 3 bases and J 3 bases, leaving 9 bases between the germline ends. CDR3 length equals 14 residues. Germline CDR1 MDHEN, CDR2 SYDVKM. CDR3 nucleotides: TGTGCCAGCAGTTTCGGCCTCAACAATCAGCCCCAGCATTTT. The encoded protein is CASSFGLNNQPQHF.